These T cell receptor beta chains were read from a single sample in a study of T cell responses to AZD1222 COVID-19 vaccine. Repertoires were generated with immunoSEQ multiplex PCR, while TCRdb's copy carries only in-frame clones and drops some. The table lists more than 80,000 clones, 88% of them singletons. Sample: peripheral blood, taken on day 0 of MenACWY control vaccination. These receptor sequences come from an adult in good health. The CDR3 runs from the conserved cysteine through the conserved F or W. A D gene is named only where the DNA matches it firmly. A row's size may be missing; if present it is once, few, many or a size class.

size	D	V	J	DNA	CDR3
once	-	TRBV7-9	TRBJ2-7	TGTGCCAGCAGATACGGACCTGCCGAGCAGTACTTC	CASRYGPAEQYF
-	-	TRBV27	TRBJ2-5	TGTGCCAGCAGCCCATCCACACGTGGGACCCAGTACTTC	CASSPSTRGTQYF
-	TRBD2	TRBV19	TRBJ2-1	TGTGCCAGTAGTATACTAGCGGGAGAGCAGTTCTTC	CASSILAGEQFF
-	TRBD2	TRBV9	TRBJ2-3	TGTGCCAGCAGCGTAGGTAGCGGGGGGGCCACAGATACGCAGTATTTT	CASSVGSGGATDTQYF
-	-	TRBV30	TRBJ2-7	TGTGCCTGGAGTGTAAGTCAGCTCTACTTCGAGCAGTACTTC	CAWSVSQLYFEQYF
-	TRBD1	TRBV5-5	TRBJ1-6	TGTGCCAGCAGCTCCTCCGCACCGGGACAGGTCTATAATTCACCCCTCCACTTT	CASSSSAPGQVYNSPLHF
-	-	TRBV15	TRBJ2-1	TGTGCCACCAGCAGAGATAGGGGGAACAATGAGCAGTTCTTC	CATSRDRGNNEQFF
-	-	TRBV5-1	TRBJ2-2	TGCGCCAGCAGCTTCCAATCGGGGGGCAACACCGGGGAGCTGTTTTTT	CASSFQSGGNTGELFF
-	TRBD1	TRBV5-6	TRBJ1-2	TGTGCCAGCAGCCTCCGACAGGGGGATGGCTACACCTTC	CASSLRQGDGYTF
-	-	TRBV28	TRBJ1-4	TGTGCCAGCAGTTTGGGCAGGGAGGAAAAACTGTTTTTT	CASSLGREEKLFF
-	TRBD2	TRBV5-1	TRBJ2-1	TGCGCCAGCAGCAAGACAGCGGGGATCTACAATGAGCAGTTCTTC	CASSKTAGIYNEQFF
once	-	TRBV19	TRBJ1-6	TGTGCCACGAAGGGGAACAATTCACCCCTCCACTTT	CATKGNNSPLHF
-	-	TRBV7-3	TRBJ2-3	TGTGCCAGCAGCTTACTGGCGGGGGCGAACCCAGATACGCAGTATTTT	CASSLLAGANPDTQYF
-	TRBD2	TRBV7-2	TRBJ2-1	TGTGCCAGCAGCCCAACCGGCGGGGGGGCGGATGAGCAGTTCTTC	CASSPTGGGADEQFF
medium-sized	TRBD2	TRBV27	TRBJ2-3	TGTGCCAGCAGTTTATTGGGACTAGTCACAGATACGCAGTATTTT	CASSLLGLVTDTQYF
-	TRBD1	TRBV7-8	TRBJ1-6	TGTGCCAGCAGCTTCGGACAGGGGGCTTTTTCACCCCTCCACTTT	CASSFGQGAFSPLHF
-	TRBD1	TRBV27	TRBJ1-2	TGTGCCAGCAGTTCCGCCTGGGCAGGGGGCATCTATGGCTACACCTTC	CASSSAWAGGIYGYTF
-	-	TRBV30	TRBJ1-6	TGTGCCTGGAGGGCCGGACAGAATACAAGGAATTCACCCCTCCACTTT	CAWRAGQNTRNSPLHF
-	-	TRBV30	TRBJ2-2	TGTGCCTGGAGTGCGACGGGGATAACCGGGGAGCTGTTTTTT	CAWSATGITGELFF
-	TRBD1	TRBV5-1	TRBJ1-2	TGCGCCAGCAGCTTGGAATTACAGGGGGATGGCTACACCTTC	CASSLELQGDGYTF
once	-	TRBV30	TRBJ1-2	TGTGCCTGGAAGGGGGGGCGCGGTGTCTATGGCTACACCTTC	CAWKGGRGVYGYTF
-	TRBD2	TRBV7-9	TRBJ2-5	TGTGCCAGCAGCCCCGGGGGGAACCAAGAGACCCAGTACTTC	CASSPGGNQETQYF
-	TRBD2	TRBV6-5	TRBJ2-1	TGTGCCAGCAGACCAAGCGGGGGCGAGGCTGAGCAGTTCTTC	CASRPSGGEAEQFF
-	-	TRBV2	TRBJ2-3	TGTGCCAGCACCGTTCTGATTAGCACAGATACGCAGTATTTT	CASTVLISTDTQYF
-	-	TRBV9	TRBJ1-1	TGTGCCAGCAGCGTCAGCGCGAGGGACACTGAAGCTTTCTTT	CASSVSARDTEAFF
-	-	TRBV7-2	TRBJ1-1	TGTGCCAGCAGCTTAGTGGGAGAGGGAGCTTTCTTT	CASSLVGEGAFF
-	-	TRBV6-5	TRBJ1-1	TGTGCCAGCGGGAGGGGATCCATGAACACTGAAGCTTTCTTT	CASGRGSMNTEAFF
-	TRBD1	TRBV19	TRBJ1-2	TGTGCCGTAGGGCGGGACAGGGTTGGCTACACCTTC	CAVGRDRVGYTF
-	-	TRBV5-8	TRBJ1-5	TGTGCCAGCAGCTTGAATAGGGGCGAGAGCAATCAGCCCCAGCATTTT	CASSLNRGESNQPQHF
-	TRBD1	TRBV28	TRBJ1-2	TGTGCCAGCAGGTTACAGGGGGCTAAAGGCTACACCTTC	CASRLQGAKGYTF
-	TRBD1	TRBV7-2	TRBJ1-1	TGTGCCAGCAGATGGACAGGGATTAACACTGAAGCTTTCTTT	CASRWTGINTEAFF
-	TRBD1	TRBV5-1	TRBJ2-1	TGCGCCAGCAGCCCGGGACAGGGGGGACTCAATGAGCAGTTCTTC	CASSPGQGGLNEQFF
-	TRBD1	TRBV18	TRBJ1-2	TGTGCCAGCTCACCCATAGACAGGGGCGATGGCTACACCTTC	CASSPIDRGDGYTF
-	-	TRBV5-4	TRBJ1-2	TGTGCCAGCAGCTTCATTGACCGTAACACTGGCTACACCTTC	CASSFIDRNTGYTF
-	-	TRBV9	TRBJ2-7	TGTGCCAGCAGCCCCACCCTGGGCTCCGAGCAGTACTTC	CASSPTLGSEQYF
once	-	TRBV9	TRBJ2-5	TGTGCCAGCAGCCCAATCCCACGGGGTCAAGAGACCCAGTACTTC	CASSPIPRGQETQYF
-	TRBD1	TRBV5-8	TRBJ1-5	TGTGCCAGCAGCTCGGGACAGAGATTTAGCAATCAGCCCCAGCATTTT	CASSSGQRFSNQPQHF
-	-	TRBV5-1	TRBJ2-3	TGCGCCAGCAGCTTGGGGAGGGGCTCAGCCACAGATACGCAGTATTTT	CASSLGRGSATDTQYF
-	-	TRBV2	TRBJ1-4	TGTGCCAGCAGTGGTGGTACTCTAAGGGGAAATGAAAAACTGTTTTTT	CASSGGTLRGNEKLFF
-	-	TRBV30	TRBJ1-5	TGTGCCTGGGATCGGGGGAATCGGAATCAGCCCCAGCATTTT	CAWDRGNRNQPQHF
-	TRBD1	TRBV9	TRBJ1-2	TGTGCCAGCAGCCCTCCCTCGGGACAGGGTAGTGATGGCTACACCTTC	CASSPPSGQGSDGYTF
-	-	TRBV5-5	TRBJ2-3	TGTGCCAGCAGCCCACTCCCAACGGCTAGCACAGATACGCAGTATTTT	CASSPLPTASTDTQYF
-	-	TRBV5-4	TRBJ1-3	TGTGCCAGCAGCTTAAATAGAAACACCATATATTTT	CASSLNRNTIYF
-	TRBD1	TRBV9	TRBJ2-5	TGTGCCAGCAGCGTAGCCAGGGGGGAGACCCAGTACTTC	CASSVARGETQYF
-	TRBD1	TRBV29-1	TRBJ1-5	TGCAGCGCCCGGACAGGGAATAGCAATCAGCCCCAGCATTTT	CSARTGNSNQPQHF
-	TRBD1	TRBV18	TRBJ1-2	TGTGCCAGCTCACCGGACAGGGGTGACGGCTACACCTTC	CASSPDRGDGYTF
-	-	TRBV12-5	TRBJ1-6	TGTGCTAGTGCCCGGGACTCTCCGGGAAATTCACCCCTCCACTTT	CASARDSPGNSPLHF
-	TRBD1	TRBV19	TRBJ1-2	TGTGCCAGTAGTCCCTACCGACAGGGAAACTATGGCTACACCTTC	CASSPYRQGNYGYTF
-	TRBD2	TRBV19	TRBJ2-7	TGTGCCAGTAGCCTCGGACTAGCGGGGGGTTCGAAGGAGCAGTACTTC	CASSLGLAGGSKEQYF
-	-	TRBV12-5	TRBJ2-7	TGTGCTAGTGGATCTGAAACAGGGCTCGAGCAGTACTTC	CASGSETGLEQYF
-	TRBD1	TRBV6-5	TRBJ2-7	TGTGCCAGCAGTTTACAGGGGAGGCAGTACTTC	CASSLQGRQYF
-	-	TRBV5-1	TRBJ2-5	TGCGCCAGCAGAAAGGCCCAAGAGACCCAGTACTTC	CASRKAQETQYF
-	-	TRBV4-2	TRBJ2-7	TGTGCCAGCAGCCAGGTTGGCCCGCCTAGGGGGGGGGAGCAGTACTTC	CASSQVGPPRGGEQYF